This T cell receptor (beta chain) is drawn from a study of OX40 agonist ivuxolimab in advanced cancers. Describing the broader study: Ivuxolimab was an agonistic, fully human IgG2 monoclonal antibody directed against OX40 (CD134), a costimulatory receptor. The monotherapy dose-escalation portion (N of about 49 patients) of the phase I ivuxolimab trial is reported in the paper. In the dose-escalation cohort, 70% to 85% of patients were male, and the mean age was 60 years with a range of roughly 20 to 79. The purpose of peripheral TCRbeta sequencing was to test whether ivuxolimab changed TCR sequence diversity and led to clonal T-cell expansion. Intravenous ivuxolimab was administered to patients every 2 weeks at six dose levels: 0.01, 0.1, 0.3, 1.5, 3 and 10 mg/kg. Three dose-escalation patients achieved partial responses, one with hepatocellular carcinoma and two with cutaneous melanoma. Of the approximately 50 dose-escalation patients, hepatocellular carcinoma was present in about 19, melanoma in around 15, renal cell carcinoma in 9 and head and neck cancer in 9. Patients were allowed to have had prior anti-PD-1, anti-PD-L1 or anti-CTLA-4 therapy, and approximately 40% of the dose-escalation patients had been treated with checkpoint inhibitors.

Patients with autoimmune disease history or receiving systemic immunosuppression were excluded from the trial. Peripheral blood for TCR sequencing was collected from all dose cohorts at baseline, on cycle 4 day 1, and on cycle 7 day 1. Samples came from an open-label, multicenter, first-in-human phase I dose-escalation trial of ivuxolimab. Adults with locally advanced or metastatic head and neck squamous cell, hepatocellular, melanoma or renal cell carcinoma were enrolled in the trial. Before TCR sequencing, CD4+ and CD8+ T cells were separately sorted from peripheral blood. CDR1 is given as PRHDT and CDR2 as FYEKMQ, both from the germline V gene (reference sequence). Trimming at the junction amounts to 5 bases on V and 0 bases on J, and the germline ends lie 10 bases apart. Taken from cysteine to phenylalanine, the CDR3 has 15 residues. Solely the CDR3 DNA is kept, with 45 bases framed from the first base.

Concerning this clone: What this receptor recognizes is not known. Base qualities are not provided; no much larger clone lies one nucleotide away.

Genomic DNA was isolated from the sorted cells so that the TCRbeta CDR3 region could be sequenced. TCRbeta CDR3 regions were sequenced using the immunoSEQ Assay. TCRdb mirrors the immuneACCESS table, restricted to in-frame sequences. Some clones are absent from its copies; in checked studies, under half trace to an unresolved V gene, and the reason for the others is unknown. This sample lists tens of thousands of clones; around four fifths were detected once. The top ten constitute roughly 3% of the sample. Overall study outcomes, separate from this receptor: Low levels of normalized T-cell clonal expansion were also shown by some nonresponding patients. The antigen specificity of the clonally expanded peripheral T cells was not determined. After ivuxolimab, CD8+ T cells had more expanded clones than CD4+ T cells on average. At doses of 0.1 to 3.0 mg/kg, clonal expansion of both CD4+ and CD8+ T cells in blood was seen between baseline and week 6. In partial responders in the 0.1-3.0 mg/kg groups, normalized peripheral clonal expansion was found to be among the lowest, especially among CD8+ T cells.

The chain was built from TRBV13 and TRBJ2-2; TRBD2 is a weak D gene call, 6 bases matching. Sequencing was performed on CD4+ or CD8+ T cells sorted from blood, taken in a trial of the OX40 agonist ivuxolimab. This sequence was found in an adult with an advanced solid tumor such as melanoma, head and neck, liver or kidney cancer. The DNA sequence is given as TGTGCCAGCAGCCCCCCGGGGGCGAACACCGGGGAGCTGTTTTTT. Its product reads: CASSPPGANTGELFF.